The 25 T cell receptor beta chains in this list originate from one sample, sequenced in a study of cytomegalovirus exposure and HLA in healthy donors. The PCR contained 60 Vbeta and 13 Jbeta primers. Repertoires were generated with immunoSEQ multiplex PCR, while TCRdb's copy carries only in-frame clones and drops some. Seen in this sample are some 200,000 clones; the ten most common clones hold around 0.79%. The sample comprised PBMCs. The receptor source for this set is a woman between 18 and 30 years old in good health and CMV-seropositive.

This chain uses TRBV7-3 with TRBJ2-1; 9 nucleotides agree with TRBD1. Per the germline V gene, CDR1 is SGHTA and CDR2 is FQGTGA. The V segment lost 4 bases and the J segment 10 bases; nucleotides outside the gene matches: 8. This CDR3 contains 14 residues. The CDR3 here is CASSSLGQGGEQFF. The DNA for the CDR3 is TGTGCCAGCAGCTCCCTGGGACAGGGCGGCGAGCAGTTCTTC.

This rearrangement joins TRBV28 to TRBJ2-7; 7 positions agree with TRBD2. V trimming: 3 bases; J trimming: 2 bases; junction bases outside the gene matches: 7. Germline V gives CDR1 MDHEN, CDR2 SYDVKM. The CDR3 contains 15 residues. The CDR3 DNA sequence: TGTGCCAGCAGTTTGGGGGGGGACGGGGCCTACGAGCAGTACTTC. This codes for CASSLGGDGAYEQYF.

The rearrangement joins TRBV19 to TRBJ2-2, with D possibly TRBD1 on 6 matching bases. V dropped 3 bases and J dropped 2 bases, with 10 bases sitting between them. The CDR3 is 15 amino acids. Germline assignment: CDR1 LNHDA and CDR2 SQIVND (reference sequence). CDR3 loop: CASSIGQPNTGELFF. The CDR3 nucleotides are TGTGCCAGTAGTATTGGACAGCCCAACACCGGGGAGCTGTTTTTT.

The V call is TRBV10-3, the J call TRBJ2-7; a weak D match, TRBD1 (6 bases). This CDR3 has 14 residues. Germline V CDR1 and CDR2: ENHRY, SYGVKD. V lost 10 bases and J lost 3, with 19 bases in between. DNA for the CDR3: TGTGCCACCAGGGGTGGGGAAGGGAGCTACGAGCAGTACTTC. Amino acid sequence: CATRGGEGSYEQYF.

The V call is TRBV4-1, the J call TRBJ2-3; D perhaps matches TRBD2 (6 bases). Trimming pared 4 bases from V and 0 bases from J, leaving 14 bases between. Germline values: CDR1 MGHRA, CDR2 YSYEKL. The CDR3 is 16 residues long. DNA of the CDR3: TGCGCCAGCAGCCGAGAACTAGCAGCTAGCACAGATACGCAGTATTTT. This gives the protein CASSRELAASTDTQYF.

This chain links TRBV11-3 with TRBJ2-5; 7 bases line up with TRBD1. V shed 5 bases, J shed 5 bases, and the junction held 5 bases outside the gene matches. The CDR3 is 13 amino acids. The germline CDR1 and CDR2 sequences are SGHNT and YENEEA. CDR3 region: CASSHARGETQYF. DNA of the CDR3: TGTGCCAGCAGCCACGCCAGGGGGGAGACCCAGTACTTC.

The rearrangement joins TRBV2 to TRBJ2-2, with D possibly being TRBD1 (6 bases). This CDR3 is 14 amino acids long. Per the germline V gene, CDR1 is SNHLY and CDR2 is FYNNEI. The V end was cut by 6 bases, the J end by 4 bases, with 12 bases between. The CDR3 DNA is TGTGCCAGCAGGGAGACAGGCTCCACCGGGGAGCTGTTTTTT. It encodes CASRETGSTGELFF.

The chain links TRBV6-7 to TRBJ1-1; D unclear. TRBV6-7 carries the ORF label, with uncertain function. V dropped 7 bases and J dropped 4 bases, with 16 bases sitting between them. The CDR3 length is 14 residues. The CDR3 loop is CASTPGVPGTEAFF. The CDR3 nucleotides are TGTGCCAGCACCCCCGGGGTCCCCGGCACTGAAGCTTTCTTT.

The V gene is TRBV4-3, the J gene TRBJ2-5, with TRBD2 as a possible D gene (7 bases). Germline V gene data show CDR1 as LGHNA and CDR2 as YSLEER. The CDR3 has 15 residues. V lost 0 bases and J 2 bases, leaving 10 bases between the germline ends. The chain's CDR3 is CASSQDAGAQETQYF. The CDR3 bases are TGCGCCAGCAGCCAAGATGCGGGGGCGCAAGAGACCCAGTACTTC.

The V gene is TRBV5-1, the J gene TRBJ2-7; D is uncertain. Trimming took 0 bases from V and 2 from J, leaving 15 bases between them. The V gene's germline CDR1 is SGHRS and CDR2 YFSETQ. This CDR3 spans 16 amino acids. The CDR3 protein is CASSLDPSRPAYEQYF. CDR3 nucleotide sequence: TGCGCCAGCAGCTTGGACCCTTCCAGGCCGGCCTACGAGCAGTACTTC.

The genes are TRBV27 and TRBJ2-7, with 7 bases matching TRBD1. CDR1 is MNHEY, CDR2 SMNVEV, per germline (reference sequence). J was trimmed by 1 base and V by 5 bases; bases with no gene match: 14. The CDR3 is 17 residues long. The CDR3 spells CASSSETGNLGSYEQYF. CDR3 in DNA: TGTGCCAGCAGTAGTGAGACAGGGAATTTAGGGTCCTACGAGCAGTACTTC.

This chain joins TRBV19 and TRBJ2-7, with 10 bases identical to TRBD1. The V and J ends lost 4 bases and 4 bases, in that order; junction bases with no gene match: 7. CDR3 length: 15 residues. Germline loops: CDR1 LNHDA, CDR2 SQIVND (reference sequence). CDR3 nucleotide sequence: TGTGCCAGTAGTACGGACAGGGGGAGGAGGTACGAGCAGTACTTC. Translating it yields CASSTDRGRRYEQYF.

The V call is TRBV5-4, the J call TRBJ2-2; D may be TRBD1 (7 bases). The CDR3 consists of 16 residues. Germline loops: CDR1 SGHNT, CDR2 YYREEE (reference sequence). The V end lost 2 bases, the J end lost 5 bases, and 16 bases lay between the germline ends. The CDR3 loop is CASSFLPGGQTGELFF. The CDR3 coding sequence is TGTGCCAGCAGCTTCCTTCCAGGGGGGCAGACCGGGGAGCTGTTTTTT. The full variable domain, rest sourced from reference TRBV5-4 and TRBJ2-2, is ETGVTQSPTHLIKTRGQQVTLRCSSQSGHNTVSWYQQALGQGPQFIFQYYREEENGRGNFPPRFSGLQFPNYSSELNVNALELDDSALYLCASSFLPGGQTGELFFGEGSRLTVL.

This sequence joins TRBV10-3 and TRBJ2-5, with D perhaps TRBD2 (7 bases). The CDR3 loop spans 15 amino acids. V lost 6 bases and J lost 3, with 17 bases in between. The V gene's germline CDR1 is ENHRY and CDR2 SYGVKD. The CDR3 nucleotides are TGTGCCATCAGGGGAGGGACACATGATAAAGAGACCCAGTACTTC. Its translation: CAIRGGTHDKETQYF.

This sequence joins TRBV6-1 and TRBJ2-2; 13 bases are shared with TRBD2. After removal of 4 bases from V and 0 bases from J, the junction contained 2 bases not matched to a gene. Germline CDR1 MNHNS, CDR2 SASEGT. The CDR3 totals 17 residues. CDR3 amino acids: CASSGTSGSANTGELFF. The CDR3 bases are TGTGCCAGCAGTGGGACTAGCGGGAGTGCGAACACCGGGGAGCTGTTTTTT.

The rearrangement uses TRBV2 and TRBJ1-6; 7 bases line up with TRBD1. CDR3 length equals 15 residues. Germline-derived CDR1 and CDR2 are SNHLY and FYNNEI. Trimming at V came to 8 bases and at J to 0 bases, leaving 4 bases not matched to a gene. CDR3 in amino acids: CASGQEISYNSPLHF. DNA for the CDR3: TGTGCCAGCGGACAGGAAATCTCCTATAATTCACCCCTCCACTTT. Full variable domain (outside the CDR3, taken from reference TRBV2 and TRBJ1-6): EPEVTQTPSHQVTQMGQEVILRCVPISNHLYFYWYRQILGQKVEFLVSFYNNEISEKSEIFDDQFSVERPDGSNFTLKIRSTKLEDSAMYFCASGQEISYNSPLHFGNGTRLTVT.

This chain joins TRBV6-4 and TRBJ1-5; TRBD1 might be the D (6 bases). Trimming removed 0 bases at V and 0 bases at J, with 12 bases between. There are 17 residues in the CDR3. Germline loops: CDR1 MRHNA, CDR2 SNTAGT. The CDR3: CASSDSSRGYSNQPQHF. Written as DNA, the CDR3 is TGTGCCAGCAGTGACTCGAGCAGGGGATATAGCAATCAGCCCCAGCATTTT.

This rearrangement joins TRBV27 to TRBJ2-7; 7 bases fit TRBD2. The ends lost 5 bases at V and 0 bases at J; junction bases unmatched: 4. This CDR3 contains 14 residues. The germline V gene has CDR1 MNHEY and CDR2 SMNVEV (reference sequence). The CDR3 here is CASSLGGSSYEQYF. The CDR3 region has the DNA TGTGCCAGCAGTCTGGGGGGGTCCTCCTACGAGCAGTACTTC.

The genes are TRBV14 and TRBJ2-7; D might be TRBD1 (5 bases). The V end lost 1 base, the J end lost 2 bases, and 9 bases lay between the germline ends. Germline V lookup: CDR1 SGHDN, CDR2 FVKESK. The CDR3 is made up of 14 amino acids. The CDR3: CASSQGYRTYEQYF. DNA of the CDR3: TGTGCCAGCAGCCAAGGTTACAGGACCTACGAGCAGTACTTC.

The chain combines TRBV6-6 with TRBJ1-2, with unresolved D. The germline CDR1 and CDR2 sequences are MNHNY and SVGAGI (reference sequence). V shed 0 bases and J shed 4 bases, with 9 bases lying between them. The CDR3 has 14 amino acids. The CDR3 DNA is TGTGCCAGCAGTTACTCGGTACAGAGCTATGGCTACACCTTC. It yields the protein CASSYSVQSYGYTF.

The chain has TRBV7-9 and TRBJ2-7, with 10 nucleotides matching TRBD1. V lost 4 bases to trimming and J lost 2 bases; unmatched junction nucleotides: 2. This CDR3 contains 14 residues. Looked up from germline, CDR1 is SEHNR and CDR2 is FQNEAQ (reference sequence). The CDR3 spells CASSWTGGPYEQYF. The CDR3 nucleotides read TGTGCCAGCAGCTGGACAGGGGGTCCCTACGAGCAGTACTTC.

The chain couples TRBV13 to TRBJ2-7, with 12 positions matching TRBD2. Germline V gene data show CDR1 as PRHDT and CDR2 as FYEKMQ (reference sequence). The CDR3 is 16 amino acids. The V segment lost 2 bases and the J segment 0 bases; nucleotides outside the gene matches: 2. Here the CDR3 reads CASSLSSGGVSYEQYF. CDR3 coding DNA: TGTGCCAGCAGCTTATCTAGCGGGGGGGTCTCCTACGAGCAGTACTTC.

The genes are TRBV4-1 and TRBJ2-7; TRBD2 matches 11 bases. The V and J ends lost 0 bases and 1 base, in that order; junction bases with no gene match: 11. The CDR3 runs to 19 residues. Germline values: CDR1 MGHRA, CDR2 YSYEKL. CDR3 region: CASSQDTSGSLQLSYEQYF. CDR3 nucleotide sequence: TGCGCCAGCAGCCAAGATACTAGCGGGAGCCTCCAGTTGTCCTACGAGCAGTACTTC.

The rearrangement links TRBV6-5 to TRBJ1-2; a possible D gene is TRBD1 (5 bases). Germline V gene lookup returns CDR1 MNHEY and CDR2 SVGAGI. V lost 0 bases and J lost 2, with 7 bases in between. This CDR3 region has 14 residues. The CDR3 spells CASSYSQVNYGYTF. The CDR3 DNA is TGTGCCAGCAGTTACTCACAGGTGAACTATGGCTACACCTTC.

The V call is TRBV19, the J call TRBJ2-1; 10 nucleotides match TRBD2. This CDR3 is built from 12 residues. CDR1 and CDR2 from the germline V gene are LNHDA and SQIVND (reference sequence). Trimming removed 9 bases from V and 5 bases from J; junction bases left unmatched: 1. The CDR3 is CASTSGNNEQFF. The CDR3 DNA is TGTGCCAGCACTAGCGGGAACAATGAGCAGTTCTTC.